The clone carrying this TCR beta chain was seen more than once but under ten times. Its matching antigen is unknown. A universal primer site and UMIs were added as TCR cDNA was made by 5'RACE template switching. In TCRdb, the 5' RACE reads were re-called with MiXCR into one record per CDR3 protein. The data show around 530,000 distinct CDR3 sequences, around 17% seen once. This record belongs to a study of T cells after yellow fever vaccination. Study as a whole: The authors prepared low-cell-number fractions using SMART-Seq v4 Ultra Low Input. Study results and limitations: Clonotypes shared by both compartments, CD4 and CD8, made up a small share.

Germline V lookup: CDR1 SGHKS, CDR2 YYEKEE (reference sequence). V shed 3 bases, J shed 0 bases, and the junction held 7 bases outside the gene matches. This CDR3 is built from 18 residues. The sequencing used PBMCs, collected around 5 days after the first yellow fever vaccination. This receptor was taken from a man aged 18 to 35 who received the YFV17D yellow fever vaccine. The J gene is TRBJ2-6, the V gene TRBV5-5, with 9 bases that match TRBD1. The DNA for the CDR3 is TGTGCCAGCAGCTGGGCCGGGACAGGGACCTCTGGGGCCAACGTCCTGACTTTC. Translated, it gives CASSWAGTGTSGANVLTF.